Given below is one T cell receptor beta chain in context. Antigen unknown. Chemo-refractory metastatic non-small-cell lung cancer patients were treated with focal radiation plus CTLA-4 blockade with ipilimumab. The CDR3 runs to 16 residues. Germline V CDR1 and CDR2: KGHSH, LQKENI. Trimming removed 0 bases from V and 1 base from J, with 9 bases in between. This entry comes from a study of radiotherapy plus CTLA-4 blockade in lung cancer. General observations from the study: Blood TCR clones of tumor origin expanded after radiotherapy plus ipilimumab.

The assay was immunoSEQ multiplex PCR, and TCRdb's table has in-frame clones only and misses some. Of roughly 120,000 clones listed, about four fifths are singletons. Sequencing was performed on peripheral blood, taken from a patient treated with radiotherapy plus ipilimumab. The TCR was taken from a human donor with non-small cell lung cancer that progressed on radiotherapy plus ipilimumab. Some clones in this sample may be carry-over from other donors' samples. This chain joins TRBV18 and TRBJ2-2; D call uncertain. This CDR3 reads CASSPPYSLNTGELFF. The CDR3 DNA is TGTGCCAGCTCACCACCGTACAGCCTGAACACCGGGGAGCTGTTTTTT.